This T cell receptor beta chain appears in the sequencing data of a study of blood T cell repertoires in COVID-19. Overall study: COVID-19 samples, acute and convalescent, were from the United States, Italy and Spain. Sources were T cells, B-cell-depleted T cells, or PBMCs; the material itself was cDNA or gDNA.

A Seattle source enrolled patients during active infection and followed them longitudinally. CDR3 length equals 15 residues. The V segment lost 4 bases and the J segment 7 bases; nucleotides outside the gene matches: 10. Germline V CDR1 and CDR2: SGHRS, YFSETQ. In the original analysis: Cell counts per sample came from amplifying reference gene primers. Method: immunoSEQ multiplex PCR; TCRdb's copy keeps in-frame clones and lacks some. The V and J calls and clone size come from that table; D and trimming were worked out from the DNA. The repertoire has over 200,000 clones, 80% to 90% of them found once; the top ten carry approximately 10%.

What was sequenced was peripheral blood. The chain couples TRBV5-1 to TRBJ2-7; TRBD2 aligns across 11 bases. The receptor was isolated from a man between 50 and 59 years old with COVID-19, enrolled during active disease. The CDR3 region has the DNA TGCGCCAGCAGCATAGCGGGAGGGCCCGTCCGGGAGCAGTACTTC. Amino acid sequence: CASSIAGGPVREQYF. The full variable domain, with the rest looked up from reference TRBV5-1 and TRBJ2-7, is KAGVTQTPRYLIKTRGQQVTLSCSPISGHRSVSWYQQTPGQGLQFLFEYFSETQRNKGNFPGRFSGRQFSNSRSEMNVSTLELGDSALYLCASSIAGGPVREQYFGPGTRLTVT.